This T cell receptor beta chain is from a study of shared clonotypes between healthy human individuals. This CDR3 has 14 amino acids. The V and J ends lost 1 base and 5 bases respectively, with 8 bases between them. In germline, CDR1 is SGHVS, CDR2 FNYEAQ. The method was immunoSEQ multiplex PCR; TCRdb's version includes in-frame clones alone and lacks a portion of them. The table has about 2.2 million clones, roughly 95% seen once; the top ten hold around 1.8%. As defined, naive CD8 cells were CD45RO-negative and positively selected for CCR7, with terminally differentiated effector memory CD45RA+ cells excluded.

The TCR originated in a man between 18 and 29 years old in good health. Some clones in this sample may be carry-over from other donors' samples. The sample comprised naive CD8+ T cells from PBMCs. The rearrangement joins TRBV7-6 to TRBJ2-2; D is unresolved. In DNA form, the CDR3 reads TGTGCCAGCAGCTTAGTTGAGGTTACCGGGGAGCTGTTTTTT. Residues: CASSLVEVTGELFF.